Following are 20 T cell receptor beta chains from one sample sequenced in a study of long-term antiretroviral therapy in people with HIV. The run of the v3.0 immunoSEQ assay was at survey level. Here immunoSEQ multiplex PCR was the method, and the copy in TCRdb shows in-frame clones only, minus some. This table has 25,000 to 35,000 clones, 60% to 85% appearing once. Sequencing used unsorted PBMCs, obtained 3.1 years after starting antiretroviral therapy. The source of these receptors is a woman aged 50 to 60 with HIV.

The chain is built from TRBV6-6 and TRBJ1-1; maybe TRBD1 (5 bases). Trimming took off 0 bases at V and 5 bases at J, with 16 bases between the two ends. Germline CDR1 is MNHNY and CDR2 is SVGAGI (reference sequence). The CDR3 covers 16 residues. As DNA, the CDR3 is TGTGCCAGCAGTTACTCGAGGAGCCACGGGGGGACTGAAGCTTTCTTT. This encodes CASSYSRSHGGTEAFF.

In its sample, this clone was seen once. This sequence joins TRBV5-1 and TRBJ1-5; D is unresolved. Germline V gives CDR1 SGHRS, CDR2 YFSETQ. V shed 0 bases and J shed 2 bases, with 9 bases lying between them. There are 15 residues in the CDR3. The CDR3, as DNA: TGCGCCAGCAGCTTGGAACCGGGCCGCAATCAGCCCCAGCATTTT. Its protein product is CASSLEPGRNQPQHF. The whole variable domain, filled in from reference TRBV5-1 and TRBJ1-5, reads KAGVTQTPRYLIKTRGQQVTLSCSPISGHRSVSWYQQTPGQGLQFLFEYFSETQRNKGNFPGRFSGRQFSNSRSEMNVSTLELGDSALYLCASSLEPGRNQPQHFGDGTRLSIL.

The table lists this clone with a few counts. V and J are TRBV4-1 and TRBJ1-2; tentative D call: TRBD1 (5 bases). Trimming shortened V by 0 bases and J by 8 bases, and 10 bases separated the two germline ends. The length of the CDR3 is 13 residues. CDR1 and CDR2 (germline): MGHRA, YSYEKL. CDR3 sequence reads: CASSQDFGDGYTF. CDR3 DNA: TGCGCCAGCAGCCAAGATTTTGGGGACGGCTACACCTTC.

V is TRBV5-1 and J is TRBJ1-3, with a weak D call TRBD1 (6 bases). Germline V gene sequence: CDR1 SGHRS, CDR2 YFSETQ. Trimming shortened V by 4 bases and J by 2 bases, and 13 bases separated the two germline ends. The CDR3 loop spans 15 amino acids. CDR3 in DNA: TGCGCCAGCAGCCCCTGGGCAGGGGCTGGAAACACCATATATTTT. This encodes CASSPWAGAGNTIYF.

This chain links TRBV15 with TRBJ2-1; 7 bases are a match to TRBD1. In germline, CDR1 is LNHNV, CDR2 YYDKDF (reference sequence). The CDR3 covers 15 residues. The V segment lost 6 bases and the J segment 3 bases; nucleotides outside the gene matches: 8. The CDR3 region has the DNA TGTGCCACCAGGCCTCCAGGGGGTGTCTACAATGAGCAGTTCTTC. As protein: CATRPPGGVYNEQFF. Using reference TRBV15 and TRBJ2-1 for the parts outside the CDR3, the full variable domain is DAMVIQNPRYQVTQFGKPVTLSCSQTLNHNVMYWYQQKSSQAPKLLFHYYDKDFNNEADTPDNFQSRRPNTSFCFLDIRSPGLGDTAMYLCATRPPGGVYNEQFFGPGTRLTVL.

The rearrangement joins TRBV7-2 to TRBJ2-1; TRBD2 might be the D (5 bases). The germline CDR1 and CDR2 sequences are SGHTA and FQGNSA. This CDR3 spans 15 amino acids. V was clipped by 2 bases and J by 10 bases, with 18 bases between them. CDR3 sequence reads: CASSLNGEGFMEQFF. The CDR3 DNA is TGTGCCAGCAGCTTAAACGGTGAGGGCTTCATGGAGCAGTTCTTC.

In its sample, this clone was seen a few times. This rearrangement joins TRBV6-5 to TRBJ1-5, with D unclear. Germline assignment: CDR1 MNHEY and CDR2 SVGAGI. The CDR3 sequence is 15 residues long. Trimming took 0 bases from V and 1 from J, leaving 7 bases between them. The DNA for the CDR3 is TGTGCCAGCAGTTACTCGTTGTGGAGCAATCAGCCCCAGCATTTT. Protein: CASSYSLWSNQPQHF.

The chain is built from TRBV19 and TRBJ1-6; 11 nucleotides agree with TRBD1. Trimming at V came to 6 bases and at J to 12 bases, leaving 10 bases not matched to a gene. The CDR3 covers 15 residues. Germline V gives CDR1 LNHDA, CDR2 SQIVND (reference sequence). The CDR3 sequence is CASSPGQGDGEPLHF. The CDR3 DNA reads as TGTGCCAGTAGCCCGGGACAGGGGGATGGCGAACCCCTCCACTTT.

The rearrangement uses TRBV5-1 and TRBJ1-4; D unresolved. The V and J ends lost 0 bases and 8 bases respectively, with 11 bases between them. The CDR3 has 14 amino acids. Germline V gene data show CDR1 as SGHRS and CDR2 as YFSETQ. CDR3 in DNA: TGCGCCAGCAGCTTGGGGGGTGTTGGAGAAAAACTGTTTTTT. Its translation: CASSLGGVGEKLFF.

The gene calls are TRBV30 and TRBJ1-2; a weak D match, TRBD1 (5 bases). Trimming cost V 3 bases and J 7 bases, with 9 bases left between them. CDR3 size: 11 residues. CDR1 is GTSNPN, CDR2 SVGIG, per germline (reference sequence). The CDR3 DNA is TGTGCCTGGAGCCCAGGGATTGGCTACACCTTC. Translating it yields CAWSPGIGYTF.

This chain joins TRBV7-3 and TRBJ2-1, with D hard to call. V lost 5 bases and J 10 bases, leaving 15 bases between the germline ends. Looked up from germline, CDR1 is SGHTA and CDR2 is FQGTGA. The CDR3 covers 13 residues. The CDR3: CASSHDLQREQFF. The CDR3 DNA reads TGTGCCAGCAGCCACGACCTCCAGCGAGAGCAGTTCTTC. The full variable domain, in which reference TRBV7-3 and TRBJ2-1 provide the parts outside the CDR3, is GAGVSQTPSNKVTEKGKYVELRCDPISGHTALYWYRQSLGQGPEFLIYFQGTGAADDSGLPNDRFFAVRPEGSVSTLKIQRTERGDSAVYLCASSHDLQREQFFGPGTRLTVL.

The chain uses TRBV29-1 and TRBJ1-6; 7 bases agree with TRBD1. This CDR3 spans 14 amino acids. Germline CDR1 reads SQVTM; CDR2 reads ANQGSEA. In nucleotides, the CDR3 is TGCAGGATTGGGACAGTTTTAGATTTGACACCCCTCCACTTT. It translates to CRIGTVLDLTPLHF.

V usage is TRBV9 and J usage is TRBJ1-4, with TRBD1 matching 8 bases. Per the germline V gene, CDR1 is SGDLS and CDR2 is YYNGEE. The V gene end was trimmed by 3 bases and the J gene end by 5 bases; junction bases not matched to a gene: 3. This CDR3 has 14 residues. The CDR3 DNA follows: TGTGCCAGCAGCGAACAGGGGGTAAATGAAAAACTGTTTTTT. It is translated as CASSEQGVNEKLFF.

The rearrangement joins TRBV14 to TRBJ2-5; D is uncertain. CDR3 length equals 14 residues. Trimming cost V 2 bases and J 3 bases, with 10 bases left between them. Germline CDR1 and CDR2: SGHDN and FVKESK. In DNA, the CDR3 is TGTGCCAGCAGCCAATGGCAGCCAGAAGAGACCCAGTACTTC. Translating it yields CASSQWQPEETQYF.

The CDR3 nucleotides read TGCGCCAGCAGTGGAAGGGCCACTGAAGCTTTCTTT. The encoded protein is CASSGRATEAFF. The chain recombines TRBV10-2 with TRBJ1-1; D is undetermined. The CDR3 is 12 residues long. In germline, CDR1 is WSHSY, CDR2 SAAADI. The germline V and J ends were trimmed by 4 bases and 4 bases, with 7 bases remaining between them.

This chain's CDR3 is CASSFGAVTDTQYF. DNA for the CDR3: TGCGCCAGCAGCTTTGGAGCGGTTACAGATACGCAGTATTTT. The chain recombines TRBV5-1 with TRBJ2-3, with TRBD2 as a possible D gene (5 bases). Trimming stripped 2 bases from V and 3 bases from J, with 10 bases between. The V gene's germline CDR1 is SGHRS and CDR2 YFSETQ. The CDR3 length is 14 residues.

In DNA, the CDR3 is TGTGCCAGCAGCCAAGGGGACAGGGGTACAGATACGCAGTATTTT. Translation gives CASSQGDRGTDTQYF. The chain is built from TRBV4-2 and TRBJ2-3; the match to TRBD1 covers 10 bases. This CDR3 comprises 15 residues. J was trimmed by 3 bases and V by 1 base; bases with no gene match: 1. Per the germline V gene, CDR1 is LGHNA and CDR2 is YNFKEQ.

The rearrangement joins TRBV19 to TRBJ2-4; D is uncertain. The CDR3 consists of 15 residues. CDR1 is LNHDA, CDR2 SQIVND, per germline (reference sequence). The V end was cut by 6 bases, the J end by 2 bases, with 14 bases between. The DNA of the CDR3 is TGTGCCAGTAGCCCTGCTCATATGACCAAAAACATTCAGTACTTC. Amino acid sequence: CASSPAHMTKNIQYF. The full variable domain, its missing parts supplied by reference TRBV19 and TRBJ2-4, is DGGITQSPKYLFRKEGQNVTLSCEQNLNHDAMYWYRQDPGQGLRLIYYSQIVNDFQKGDIAEGYSVSREKKESFPLTVTSAQKNPTAFYLCASSPAHMTKNIQYFGAGTRLSVL.

The chain combines TRBV10-2 with TRBJ2-5; TRBD2 matches at 8 bases. Germline assignment: CDR1 WSHSY and CDR2 SAAADI. The CDR3 extends over 15 amino acids. V shed 3 bases, J shed 2 bases, and the junction held 5 bases outside the gene matches. CDR3 bases: TGCGCCAGCAGTGATAGCGGGGCCGCACAAGAGACCCAGTACTTC. Translation: CASSDSGAAQETQYF.

The chain employs TRBV5-1 and TRBJ2-2; D not certain. The CDR3 runs 15 residues. Germline CDR1 reads SGHRS; CDR2 reads YFSETQ. Trimming pared 7 bases from V and 4 bases from J, leaving 17 bases between. The CDR3 is CASSSQSFSTGELFF. In DNA, the CDR3 is TGCGCCAGCTCATCCCAATCCTTTAGCACCGGGGAGCTGTTTTTT.